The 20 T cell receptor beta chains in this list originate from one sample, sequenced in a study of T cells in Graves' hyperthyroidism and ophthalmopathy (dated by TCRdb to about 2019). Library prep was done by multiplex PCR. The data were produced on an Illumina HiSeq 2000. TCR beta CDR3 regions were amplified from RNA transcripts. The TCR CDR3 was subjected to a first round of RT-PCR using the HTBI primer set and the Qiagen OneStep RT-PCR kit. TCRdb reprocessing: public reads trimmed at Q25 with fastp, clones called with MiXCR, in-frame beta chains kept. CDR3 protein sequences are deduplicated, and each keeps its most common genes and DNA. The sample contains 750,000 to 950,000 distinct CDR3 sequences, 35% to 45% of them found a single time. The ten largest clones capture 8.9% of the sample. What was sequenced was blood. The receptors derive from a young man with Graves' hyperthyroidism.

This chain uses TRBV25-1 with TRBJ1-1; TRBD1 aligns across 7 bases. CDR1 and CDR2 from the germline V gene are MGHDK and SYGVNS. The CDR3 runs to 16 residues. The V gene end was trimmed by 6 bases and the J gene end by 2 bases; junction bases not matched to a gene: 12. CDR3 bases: TGTGCCAGCAGCCCCGGCGACAGGGAGAGAAACACTGAAGCTTTCTTT. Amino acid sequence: CASSPGDRERNTEAFF.

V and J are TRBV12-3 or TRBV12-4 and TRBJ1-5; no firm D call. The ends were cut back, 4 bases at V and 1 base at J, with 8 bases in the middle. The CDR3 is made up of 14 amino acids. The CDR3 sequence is CASSSQSSNQPQHF. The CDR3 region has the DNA TGTGCCAGCAGTTCCCAGTCGAGCAATCAGCCCCAGCATTTT.

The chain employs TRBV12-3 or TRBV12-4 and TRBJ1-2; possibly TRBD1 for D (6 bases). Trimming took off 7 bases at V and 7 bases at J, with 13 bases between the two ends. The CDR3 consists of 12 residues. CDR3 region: CASIGGIGGYTF. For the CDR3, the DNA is TGTGCCAGCATAGGGGGAATCGGTGGCTACACCTTC.

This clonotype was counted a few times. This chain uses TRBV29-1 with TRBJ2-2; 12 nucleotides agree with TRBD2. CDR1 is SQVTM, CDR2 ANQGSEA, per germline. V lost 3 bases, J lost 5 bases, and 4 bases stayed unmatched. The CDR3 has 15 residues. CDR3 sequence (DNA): TGCAGCGTTGACTTGACTAGCGGGAGTACCGGGGAGCTGTTTTTT. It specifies CSVDLTSGSTGELFF.

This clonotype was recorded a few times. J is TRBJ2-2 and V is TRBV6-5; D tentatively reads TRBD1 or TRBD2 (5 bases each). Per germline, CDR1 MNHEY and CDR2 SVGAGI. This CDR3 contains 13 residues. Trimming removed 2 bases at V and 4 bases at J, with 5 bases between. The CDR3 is CASSYGTTGELFF. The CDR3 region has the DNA TGTGCCAGCAGTTACGGGACCACCGGGGAGCTGTTTTTT.

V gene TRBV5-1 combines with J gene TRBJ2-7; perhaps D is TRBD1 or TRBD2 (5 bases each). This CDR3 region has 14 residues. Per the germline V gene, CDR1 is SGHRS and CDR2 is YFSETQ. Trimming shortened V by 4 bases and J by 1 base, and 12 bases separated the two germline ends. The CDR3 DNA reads TGCGCCAGCAGCCGAGACTGGGGGTCCTACGAGCAGTACTTC. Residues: CASSRDWGSYEQYF.

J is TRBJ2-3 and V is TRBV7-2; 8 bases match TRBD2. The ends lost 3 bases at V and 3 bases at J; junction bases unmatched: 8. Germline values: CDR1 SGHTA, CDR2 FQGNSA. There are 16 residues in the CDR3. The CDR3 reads CASSFPGAGVTDTQYF. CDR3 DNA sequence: TGTGCCAGCAGCTTCCCCGGAGCGGGAGTAACAGATACGCAGTATTTT.

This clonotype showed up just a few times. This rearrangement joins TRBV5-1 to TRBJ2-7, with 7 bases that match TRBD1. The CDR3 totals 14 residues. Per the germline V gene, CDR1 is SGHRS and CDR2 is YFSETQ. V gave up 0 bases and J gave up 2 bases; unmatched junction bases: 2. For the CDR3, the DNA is TGCGCCAGCAGCTTGGAGGGACAGCCCTACGAGCAGTACTTC. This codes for CASSLEGQPYEQYF.

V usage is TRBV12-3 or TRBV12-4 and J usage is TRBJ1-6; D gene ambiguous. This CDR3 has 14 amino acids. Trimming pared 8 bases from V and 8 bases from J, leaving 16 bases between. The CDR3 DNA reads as TGTGCCAGCGGACCGGGTTCCGGCGATTCACCCCTCCACTTT. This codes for CASGPGSGDSPLHF.

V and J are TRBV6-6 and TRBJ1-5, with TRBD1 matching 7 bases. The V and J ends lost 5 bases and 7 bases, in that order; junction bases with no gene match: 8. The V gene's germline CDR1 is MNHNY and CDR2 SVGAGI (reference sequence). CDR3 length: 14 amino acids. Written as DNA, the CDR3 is TGTGCCAGCAGTACAAGACAGGGAAAGCAGCCCCAGCATTTT. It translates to CASSTRQGKQPQHF.

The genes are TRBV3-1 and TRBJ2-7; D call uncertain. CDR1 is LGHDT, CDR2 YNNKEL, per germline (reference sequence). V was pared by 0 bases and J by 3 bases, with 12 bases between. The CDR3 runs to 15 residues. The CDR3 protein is CASSQEYPSIYEQYF. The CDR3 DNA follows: TGTGCCAGCAGCCAAGAGTACCCTTCGATCTACGAGCAGTACTTC.

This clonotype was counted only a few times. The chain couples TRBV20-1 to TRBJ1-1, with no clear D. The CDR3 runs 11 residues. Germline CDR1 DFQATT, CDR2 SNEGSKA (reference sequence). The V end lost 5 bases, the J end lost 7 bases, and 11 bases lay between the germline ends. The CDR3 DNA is TGCAGTGCTGGGAACACCTTTGAAGCTTTCTTT. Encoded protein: CSAGNTFEAFF.

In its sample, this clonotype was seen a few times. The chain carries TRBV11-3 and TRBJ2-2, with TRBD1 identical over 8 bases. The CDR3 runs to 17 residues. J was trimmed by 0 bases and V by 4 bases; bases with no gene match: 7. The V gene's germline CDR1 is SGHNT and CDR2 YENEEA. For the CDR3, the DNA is TGTGCCAGCAGCTCCCAGAGGACAGGGCCGAACACCGGGGAGCTGTTTTTT. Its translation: CASSSQRTGPNTGELFF.

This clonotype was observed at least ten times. CDR3 bases: TGTGCCAGCAGCTGGGGGGAGACCCAGTACTTC. This codes for CASSWGETQYF. J is TRBJ2-5 and V is TRBV11-2, with D perhaps given as TRBD1 or TRBD2 (5 bases each). With 4 bases removed from V and 5 bases from J, the gap between germline ends came to 5 bases. Germline lookup yields CDR1 SGHAT and CDR2 FQNNGV. The CDR3 spans 11 residues. Full variable domain (remainder filled in from reference TRBV11-2 and TRBJ2-5): EAGVAQSPRYKIIEKRQSVAFWCNPISGHATLYWYQQILGQGPKLLIQFQNNGVVDDSQLPKDRFSAERLKGVDSTLKIQPAKLEDSAVYLCASSWGETQYFGPGTRLLVL.

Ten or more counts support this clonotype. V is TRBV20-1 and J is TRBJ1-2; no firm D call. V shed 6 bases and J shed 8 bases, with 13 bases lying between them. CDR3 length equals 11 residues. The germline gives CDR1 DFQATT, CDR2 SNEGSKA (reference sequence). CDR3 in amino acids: CSALASGGYTF. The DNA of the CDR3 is TGCAGTGCGCTCGCTTCGGGGGGCTACACCTTC.

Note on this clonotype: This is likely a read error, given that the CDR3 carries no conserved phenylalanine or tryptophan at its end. This CDR3 is CASSFGTGTEAFL. The CDR3 DNA reads as TGCGCCAGCAGCTTTGGGACAGGGACTGAAGCTTTCCTT. The chain carries TRBV5-1 and TRBJ1-1; 9 bases are a match to TRBD1. CDR1 is SGHRS and CDR2 is YFSETQ in the germline V gene. This CDR3 spans 13 amino acids. Germline trimming cut 2 bases from V and 5 bases from J; bases unmatched to any gene: 1.

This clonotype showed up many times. The CDR3 sequence: CASRSDRAVGTEAFF. CDR3 nucleotide sequence: TGTGCCAGCCGGTCCGACAGGGCGGTAGGCACTGAAGCTTTCTTT. The rearrangement links TRBV2 to TRBJ1-1; 7 bases are a match to TRBD1. V shed 8 bases, J shed 4 bases, and the junction held 13 bases outside the gene matches. The CDR3 runs 15 residues. Germline V gene lookup returns CDR1 SNHLY and CDR2 FYNNEI.

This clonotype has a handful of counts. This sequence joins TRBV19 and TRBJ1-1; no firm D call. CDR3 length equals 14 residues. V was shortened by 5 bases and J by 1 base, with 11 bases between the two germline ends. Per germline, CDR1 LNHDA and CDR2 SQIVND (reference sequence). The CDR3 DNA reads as TGTGCCAGTAGTCCCGGACTGACGAACACTGAAGCTTTCTTT. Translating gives CASSPGLTNTEAFF.

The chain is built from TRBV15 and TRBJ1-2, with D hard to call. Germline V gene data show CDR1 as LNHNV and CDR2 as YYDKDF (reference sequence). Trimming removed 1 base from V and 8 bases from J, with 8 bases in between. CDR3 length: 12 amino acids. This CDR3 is CATSRAIGGYTF. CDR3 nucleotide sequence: TGTGCCACCAGCAGAGCGATAGGAGGCTACACCTTC.

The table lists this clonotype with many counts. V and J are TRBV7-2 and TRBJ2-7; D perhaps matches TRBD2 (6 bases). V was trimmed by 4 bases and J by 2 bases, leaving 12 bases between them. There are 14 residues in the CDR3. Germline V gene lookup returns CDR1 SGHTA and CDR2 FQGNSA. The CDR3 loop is CASSSTGTAYEQYF. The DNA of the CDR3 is TGTGCCAGCAGCTCCACCGGGACTGCCTACGAGCAGTACTTC. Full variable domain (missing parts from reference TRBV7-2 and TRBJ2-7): GAGVSQSPSNKVTEKGKDVELRCDPISGHTALYWYRQSLGQGLEFLIYFQGNSAPDKSGLPSDRFSAERTGGSVSTLTIQRTQQEDSAVYLCASSSTGTAYEQYFGPGTRLTVT.